One and the same sample provided the 26 T cell receptor beta chains below, sequenced in a study of T-cell reconstitution after alpha-beta-depleted transplantation in children. Preparation of the TCRbeta library used unique molecular identifiers. MiXCR, run by TCRdb on the PCR reads, gives a single entry per CDR3 protein. The data contain around 200,000 distinct CDR3 sequences, roughly 10% of them singletons. Source: PBMCs, taken before TCRalphabeta/CD19-depleted stem cell transplant. These receptor sequences come from a child younger than two with acute myeloid leukemia, due to receive a stem cell transplant.

For this clonotype: This may stem from a read error, because a much larger clone lies one nucleotide away. The V call is TRBV5-4, the J call TRBJ2-2; 9 nucleotides line up with TRBD2. This CDR3 is 17 amino acids long. Trimming removed 4 bases from V and 1 base from J; junction bases left unmatched: 8. Germline V lookup: CDR1 SGHNT, CDR2 YYREEE (reference sequence). CDR3 amino acids: CASSPTSAGGNTGELFF. In DNA form, the CDR3 reads TGTGCCAGCAGCCCTACCTCAGCGGGGGGGAACACCGGGGAGCTGTTTTTT.

At least ten counts were recorded for this clonotype. J is TRBJ2-3 and V is TRBV29-1; a weak D match, TRBD2 (7 bases). Trimming removed 7 bases at V and 4 bases at J, with 15 bases between. CDR3 size: 13 residues. Germline assignment: CDR1 SQVTM and CDR2 ANQGSEA. The CDR3 DNA reads TGCAGCGCAGCCCCGGGGGGCCCAGATACGCAGTATTTT. Its protein product is CSAAPGGPDTQYF.

This clonotype appeared many times. V usage is TRBV4-2 and J usage is TRBJ2-3, with D uncertain. Trimming left V 3 bases short and J 1 base short, with 8 bases between. The V gene's germline CDR1 is LGHNA and CDR2 YNFKEQ. The CDR3 is 14 amino acids. The chain's CDR3 is CASSQRRGTDTQYF. The DNA of the CDR3 is TGTGCCAGCAGCCAGCGCCGAGGCACAGATACGCAGTATTTT.

The sample holds many counts of this clonotype. The genes are TRBV12-3 or TRBV12-4 and TRBJ1-1; D not resolved. The CDR3 has 13 residues. V lost 3 bases and J 2 bases, leaving 7 bases between the germline ends. The CDR3 spells CASSFVSNTEAFF. The CDR3 coding sequence is TGTGCCAGCAGTTTTGTAAGTAACACTGAAGCTTTCTTT.

This clonotype has just a few counts. The chain links TRBV6-5 to TRBJ1-1; D is undetermined. The CDR3 runs 14 residues. The V and J ends lost 4 bases and 4 bases respectively, with 13 bases between them. Germline CDR1 MNHEY, CDR2 SVGAGI. In nucleotides, the CDR3 is TGTGCCAGCAGTTCCTTGGACGGGATCACTGAAGCTTTCTTT. This codes for CASSSLDGITEAFF.

This clonotype was counted at least ten times. This chain uses TRBV28 with TRBJ2-1; D might be TRBD2 (6 bases). Trimming cost V 9 bases and J 7 bases, with 34 bases left between them. The CDR3 covers 19 residues. Germline assignment: CDR1 MDHEN and CDR2 SYDVKM. The CDR3 protein is CASYPPQFPPRRDGNEQFF. In DNA, the CDR3 is TGTGCCAGTTACCCACCCCAGTTTCCCCCCCGGAGGGATGGGAATGAGCAGTTCTTC.

This clonotype appeared many times. The chain couples TRBV7-2 to TRBJ1-5; maybe TRBD1 (5 bases). Trimming pared 5 bases from V and 0 bases from J, leaving 8 bases between. The CDR3 length is 14 residues. Germline V gene sequence: CDR1 SGHTA, CDR2 FQGNSA. The CDR3 protein is CASSRQYSNQPQHF. The CDR3 nucleotides are TGTGCCAGCAGCCGACAGTATAGCAATCAGCCCCAGCATTTT.

This clonotype was counted a few times. The chain is built from TRBV14 and TRBJ2-7; no clear D gene. The germline CDR1 and CDR2 sequences are SGHDN and FVKESK. The CDR3 loop spans 14 amino acids. Trimming removed 3 bases at V and 7 bases at J, with 16 bases between. The CDR3 reads CASSHFRRDKEQYF. In DNA, the CDR3 is TGTGCCAGCAGCCATTTCAGGCGTGACAAAGAGCAGTACTTC.

Remarks on this clonotype: A much larger clone differs by one base, so this may be a read error. The rearrangement joins TRBV29-1 to TRBJ2-1; a weak D match, TRBD2 (6 bases). The germline V gene encodes CDR1 SQVTM and CDR2 ANQGSEA. Trimming left V 1 base short and J 9 bases short, with 19 bases between. The CDR3 length is 15 residues. The CDR3 region has the DNA TGCAGCGTTGAAGGGGCGGGGACCTCGTGGGGTGAGCAGTTCTTC. It codes for CSVEGAGTSWGEQFF.

The chain is built from TRBV7-9 and TRBJ2-3, with D perhaps TRBD2 (5 bases). Trimming left V 5 bases short and J 3 bases short, with 9 bases between. The CDR3 spans 13 residues. Germline V CDR1 and CDR2: SEHNR, FQNEAQ (reference sequence). Here the CDR3 DNA reads TGTGCCAGCAGCGGGAGCGTAACAGATACGCAGTATTTT. It is translated as CASSGSVTDTQYF.

This clonotype occurred many times. J is TRBJ2-2 and V is TRBV2, with D possibly being TRBD1 (6 bases). The CDR3 runs to 13 residues. The germline gives CDR1 SNHLY, CDR2 FYNNEI. V lost 7 bases and J 6 bases, leaving 12 bases between the germline ends. Written as DNA, the CDR3 is TGTGCCAGCAAAAACAGGGCGTCCGGGGAGCTGTTTTTT. Translation gives CASKNRASGELFF.

The chain couples TRBV20-1 to TRBJ2-5; TRBD2 agrees at 8 bases. The germline V gene has CDR1 DFQATT and CDR2 SNEGSKA (reference sequence). This CDR3 region has 18 residues. Trimming took 6 bases from V and 1 from J; bases not matched to a gene: 19. In nucleotides, the CDR3 is TGCAGTGCCCCCCACTTGAGAAAGCGGGAGACTAGCCAAGAGACCCAGTACTTC. This gives the protein CSAPHLRKRETSQETQYF.

This clonotype was picked up a small number of times. CDR3 coding DNA: TGTGCCAGCAGCCAAGATTGGATGACTAGCTTTCAGTACTTC. The encoded protein is CASSQDWMTSFQYF. The chain links TRBV3-1 to TRBJ2-4; 7 bases map to TRBD2. Germline CDR1 and CDR2: LGHDT and YNNKEL (reference sequence). V trimming: 0 bases; J trimming: 11 bases; junction bases outside the gene matches: 7. There are 14 residues in the CDR3.

The chain recombines TRBV4-2 with TRBJ2-2; tentative D call: TRBD2 (6 bases). CDR1 and CDR2 from the germline V gene are LGHNA and YNFKEQ. Trimming shortened V by 4 bases and J by 7 bases, and 19 bases separated the two germline ends. This CDR3 contains 16 residues. DNA of the CDR3: TGTGCCAGCAGCCCTGGAGGAACGGGAGAAAGCGGGGAGCTGTTTTTT. Translated, it gives CASSPGGTGESGELFF.

Remarks on this clonotype: One junction end disagrees with the germline gene, perhaps due to a read error. The CDR3 DNA follows: TGCAGTGCCCGGGGACAGGGCTACGAGCAGTGCTTC. It is translated as CSARGQGYEQCF. The chain joins TRBV20-1 to TRBJ2-7; 9 positions match TRBD1. Germline V gene lookup returns CDR1 DFQATT and CDR2 SNEGSKA (reference sequence). This CDR3 spans 12 amino acids.

This clonotype was counted at least ten times. The chain recombines TRBV7-2 with TRBJ2-1, with 13 bases identical to TRBD2. CDR3 length: 16 amino acids. V lost 1 base, J lost 8 bases, and 5 bases stayed unmatched. Germline V gene data show CDR1 as SGHTA and CDR2 as FQGNSA. CDR3 in amino acids: CASSLEPGLAGYEQFF. In DNA form, the CDR3 reads TGTGCCAGCAGCTTAGAACCGGGACTAGCGGGATATGAGCAGTTCTTC.

In its sample, this clonotype was seen many times. CDR3 residues: CASIPEGEYTDTQYF. CDR3 coding DNA: TGTGCCAGCATCCCAGAAGGGGAGTATACAGATACGCAGTATTTT. The V and J genes are TRBV28 and TRBJ2-3; D is possibly TRBD1 or TRBD2 (5 bases each). V shed 7 bases and J shed 3 bases, with 17 bases lying between them. The CDR3 has 15 residues. Germline loops: CDR1 MDHEN, CDR2 SYDVKM.

This clonotype was detected many times. This rearrangement joins TRBV7-8 to TRBJ2-1, with D perhaps TRBD1 (6 bases). Germline V CDR1 and CDR2: SGHVS, FQNEAQ. Trimming pared 5 bases from V and 0 bases from J, leaving 14 bases between. CDR3 length equals 16 residues. The CDR3 reads CASSPLGTRSYNEQFF. DNA of the CDR3: TGTGCCAGCAGCCCCTTAGGGACACGCTCCTACAATGAGCAGTTCTTC.

This clonotype was counted ten times or more. This rearrangement joins TRBV30 to TRBJ2-2; no clear D. Germline CDR1 reads GTSNPN; CDR2 reads SVGIG (reference sequence). V lost 6 bases, J lost 5 bases, and 4 bases lay in between. The length of the CDR3 is 10 residues. CDR3 in DNA: TGTGCCTGTGGGACCGGGGAGCTGTTTTTT. Amino acid sequence: CACGTGELFF.

This clonotype was counted at least ten times. The rearrangement links TRBV5-1 to TRBJ2-7, with 7 bases fitting TRBD2. V lost 0 bases and J lost 3; bases outside the gene matches: 9. Germline CDR1 is SGHRS and CDR2 is YFSETQ. This CDR3 is built from 16 residues. CDR3 sequence: CASSLGGREILYEQYF. The CDR3 DNA is TGCGCCAGCAGCTTGGGAGGGCGGGAGATTCTCTACGAGCAGTACTTC.

As concerns this clonotype: A read error may account for a junction end that differs from germline. The chain employs TRBV7-2 and TRBJ2-7, with unresolved D. Germline CDR1 and CDR2: SGHTA and FQGNSA. The CDR3 runs to 14 residues. The CDR3 DNA reads as TGTGTCAGCAGAGATGCGGAGCGCTCCTACGAGCAGTACTTC. Translated, it gives CVSRDAERSYEQYF.

This clonotype was detected only once. V gene TRBV22-1 combines with J gene TRBJ2-1; the D segment call TRBD1 is taken from the table without a DNA check. TRBV22-1 is designated a pseudogene. CDR3 length: 16 amino acids. CDR3 amino acids: CPQGAPFSETRNEQFF. The CDR3 DNA reads as TGTCCCCAGGGGGCGCCGTTTTCAGAAACTAGGAATGAGCAGTTCTTC.

The CDR3 nucleotides read TGCAGCGTTGCTCGACAGTCCTACACTGAAGCTTTCTTT. The encoded protein is CSVARQSYTEAFF. The chain has TRBV29-1 and TRBJ1-1; possibly TRBD1 for D (5 bases). The germline gives CDR1 SQVTM, CDR2 ANQGSEA. CDR3 length: 13 amino acids. The ends were cut back, 4 bases at V and 3 bases at J, with 12 bases in the middle. Full variable domain (missing parts from reference TRBV29-1 and TRBJ1-1): SAVISQKPSRDICQRGTSLTIQCQVDSQVTMMFWYRQQPGQSLTLIATANQGSEATYESGFVIDKFPISRPNLTFSTLTVSNMSPEDSSIYLCSVARQSYTEAFFGQGTRLTVV.

The chain has TRBV20-1 and TRBJ2-7, with D possibly being TRBD1 or TRBD2 (5 bases each). The germline gives CDR1 DFQATT, CDR2 SNEGSKA (reference sequence). V was pared by 5 bases and J by 2 bases, with 13 bases between. This CDR3 is built from 13 residues. CDR3 sequence reads: CSARDLAPYEQYF. CDR3 nucleotides: TGCAGTGCTCGGGACCTCGCGCCCTACGAGCAGTACTTC.

Ten or more counts support this clonotype. The chain carries TRBV28 and TRBJ2-7, with D perhaps matching TRBD1 (6 bases). CDR3 length: 13 residues. In germline, CDR1 is MDHEN, CDR2 SYDVKM. The V end was cut by 11 bases, the J end by 0 bases, with 14 bases between. CDR3 nucleotides: TGTGCCGCCGCAGGGGATTCCTCCTACGAGCAGTACTTC. Translated, it gives CAAAGDSSYEQYF.

This clonotype has ten or more counts. The rearrangement joins TRBV24-1 to TRBJ2-7; no definite D call. V was cut by 9 bases and J by 5 bases, with 22 bases left in between. This CDR3 comprises 15 residues. Germline V gene data show CDR1 as KGHDR and CDR2 as SFDVKD. CDR3 DNA: TGTGCCACCCGACTGGGTAGCTGGATACTTAACGAGCAGTACTTC. This codes for CATRLGSWILNEQYF.